This TCR beta chain was captured in a study of cytomegalovirus exposure and HLA in healthy donors. Study-wide context: Assignment to the Caucasian-associated ancestry cluster applied to around 76% of the approximately 420 genotyped donors.

Study findings and constraints: In a later analysis, DRB1 alleles had the most associated TCRs; HLA-C alleles the fewest. Serostatus for CMV was the only available immune exposure information.

In the case of this clone: Its cognate antigen is unknown.

13 Jbeta primers and 60 Vbeta primers were used for the PCR. Assay: immunoSEQ multiplex PCR; the TCRdb copy retains only in-frame clones and omits some. The sample includes approximately 100,000 clones. CDR3 size: 15 residues. Per germline, CDR1 SEHNR and CDR2 FQNEAQ (reference sequence). Sequencing was done on a sample of PBMCs. J is TRBJ2-5 and V is TRBV7-9, with a weak D call TRBD2 (5 bases). Matching the DNA end better, TRBJ2-7 makes the J call doubtful. This clonotype originated in a man aged 35 to 55 in good health and CMV-seronegative. CDR3: CASSLGAVSSYEQYF. In nucleotides, the CDR3 is TGTGCCAGCAGCTTGGGAGCGGTGAGCTCCTACGAGCAGTACTTC.